One sample yielded the 13 T cell receptor beta chains listed below, sequenced in a study of blood T cell repertoires in COVID-19. The protocol was immunoSEQ multiplex PCR, while the TCRdb copy is restricted to in-frame clones and leaves out a portion. Counted here are a few hundred thousand clones, approximately 88% occurring once; the ten biggest clones make up under 2%. Material for sequencing was peripheral blood. The receptors stem from a woman in her 30s with COVID-19, enrolled during active disease.

This clone was seen repeatedly, ten times or more. This chain uses TRBV5-1 with TRBJ1-1, with TRBD1 matching over 7 bases. V shed 4 bases and J 5 bases; nucleotides not matched to a gene: 14. The CDR3 runs 16 residues. CDR1 is SGHRS and CDR2 is YFSETQ in the germline V gene. The CDR3 region has the DNA TGCGCCAGCAGCCTCAACCCTACAGGGGTGAGGACTGAAGCTTTCTTT. This translates into CASSLNPTGVRTEAFF.

V usage is TRBV7-2 and J usage is TRBJ1-4; D not resolved. Trimming cost V 1 base and J 6 bases, with 6 bases left between them. The CDR3 loop spans 13 amino acids. The germline V gene encodes CDR1 SGHTA and CDR2 FQGNSA. The CDR3 bases are TGTGCCAGCAGCTTAGTGGCTTATGAAAAACTGTTTTTT. This gives the protein CASSLVAYEKLFF.

The sample holds a few counts of this clone. This chain links TRBV4-3 with TRBJ2-7; D gene unclear. The CDR3 is made up of 16 amino acids. Germline V CDR1 and CDR2: LGHNA, YSLEER. Trimming removed 3 bases at V and 3 bases at J, with 18 bases between. CDR3 residues: CASSQGPGSSNYEQYF. The CDR3 DNA is TGCGCCAGCAGCCAGGGCCCCGGATCTTCGAACTACGAGCAGTACTTC.

The V gene is TRBV7-9, the J gene TRBJ2-1; tentative D call: TRBD2 (6 bases). Per germline, CDR1 SEHNR and CDR2 FQNEAQ (reference sequence). The CDR3 covers 12 residues. V lost 1 base to trimming and J lost 14 bases, with 12 bases between them. DNA for the CDR3: TGTGCCAGCAGCTTAGGGGGGGAGTTGAAGTTCTTC. Protein sequence: CASSLGGELKFF.

The chain couples TRBV18 to TRBJ2-1; TRBD2 might be the D (6 bases). The CDR3 loop spans 14 amino acids. Trimming removed 3 bases at V and 9 bases at J, with 15 bases between. Germline V gene data show CDR1 as KGHSH and CDR2 as LQKENI. As DNA, the CDR3 is TGTGCCAGCTCACCGGTAGCGGATGGGGGTGAGCAGTTCTTC. Encoded protein: CASSPVADGGEQFF.

This rearrangement joins TRBV5-1 to TRBJ1-2, with D perhaps TRBD1 (5 bases). Germline V lookup: CDR1 SGHRS, CDR2 YFSETQ. The V end lost 3 bases, the J end lost 0 bases, and 6 bases lay between the germline ends. CDR3 size: 13 residues. The CDR3 loop reads CASSSGANYGYTF. For the CDR3, the DNA is TGCGCCAGCAGCTCGGGGGCTAACTATGGCTACACCTTC.

The chain uses TRBV25-1 and TRBJ1-2; D call uncertain. The CDR3 has 11 amino acids. Per germline, CDR1 MGHDK and CDR2 SYGVNS. Trimming took 3 bases from V and 8 from J, leaving 7 bases between them. The CDR3 loop reads CASSDGVGYTF. In DNA, the CDR3 is TGTGCCAGCAGTGATGGAGTCGGCTACACCTTC.

The chain uses TRBV7-3 and TRBJ1-3; D not certain. In germline, CDR1 is SGHTA, CDR2 FQGTGA. The ends were cut back, 5 bases at V and 1 base at J, with 6 bases in the middle. The CDR3 loop spans 13 amino acids. The CDR3 is CASSTSSGNTIYF. CDR3 in DNA: TGTGCCAGCAGCACCAGTTCTGGAAACACCATATATTTT.

The count of this clone is one. The V call is TRBV19, the J call TRBJ2-1; 8 bases map to TRBD2. V shed 5 bases, J shed 2 bases, and the junction held 8 bases outside the gene matches. The length of the CDR3 is 16 residues. Per germline, CDR1 LNHDA and CDR2 SQIVND (reference sequence). The chain's CDR3 is CASSSQAGETYNEQFF. DNA of the CDR3: TGTGCCAGTAGTTCCCAAGCGGGGGAGACCTACAATGAGCAGTTCTTC. Full variable domain (missing parts from reference TRBV19 and TRBJ2-1): DGGITQSPKYLFRKEGQNVTLSCEQNLNHDAMYWYRQDPGQGLRLIYYSQIVNDFQKGDIAEGYSVSREKKESFPLTVTSAQKNPTAFYLCASSSQAGETYNEQFFGPGTRLTVL.

The table lists this clone with a few counts. The rearrangement joins TRBV27 to TRBJ1-4; 7 bases align to TRBD1. The CDR3 has 13 amino acids. CDR1 and CDR2 from the germline V gene are MNHEY and SMNVEV (reference sequence). Trimming cost V 5 bases and J 7 bases; bases outside gene matches: 4. CDR3 in DNA: TGTGCCAGCAGTAGACGGACAGGTGAAAAACTGTTTTTT. It codes for CASSRRTGEKLFF. The full variable domain, with the rest looked up from reference TRBV27 and TRBJ1-4, is EAQVTQNPRYLITVTGKKLTVTCSQNMNHEYMSWYRQDPGLGLRQIYYSMNVEVTDKGDVPEGYKVSRKEKRNFPLILESPSPNQTSLYFCASSRRTGEKLFFGSGTQLSVL.

In this sample, this clone turned up once. This chain uses TRBV9 with TRBJ2-1; the match to TRBD2 covers 7 bases. The CDR3 has 14 residues. J lost 7 bases, V lost 2 bases, and 6 bases had no gene match. Germline loops: CDR1 SGDLS, CDR2 YYNGEE. The CDR3 region is CASSVKRGDNEQFF. The CDR3 DNA sequence: TGTGCCAGCAGCGTGAAGCGGGGTGATAATGAGCAGTTCTTC. The entire variable domain, with the rest obtained from reference TRBV9 and TRBJ2-1, is as follows: DSGVTQTPKHLITATGQRVTLRCSPRSGDLSVYWYQQSLDQGLQFLIQYYNGEERAKGNILERFSAQQFPDLHSELNLSSLELGDSALYFCASSVKRGDNEQFFGPGTRLTVL.

The chain employs TRBV7-9 and TRBJ2-7, with D unclear. CDR1 is SEHNR, CDR2 FQNEAQ, per germline (reference sequence). There are 13 residues in the CDR3. V gave up 5 bases and J gave up 2 bases, with 10 bases separating them. This chain's CDR3 is CASSRMGTYEQYF. CDR3 DNA: TGTGCCAGCAGCCGAATGGGCACCTACGAGCAGTACTTC.

The genes are TRBV19 and TRBJ1-2; D may be TRBD1 (6 bases). The germline V and J ends were trimmed by 9 bases and 1 base, with 12 bases remaining between them. This CDR3 comprises 13 residues. Germline CDR1 is LNHDA and CDR2 is SQIVND (reference sequence). The CDR3 region has the DNA TGTGCCAGCACCCAGGACAGTAACTATGGCTACACCTTC. This gives the protein CASTQDSNYGYTF.